The 19 T cell receptor beta chains below all came from one sample that was sequenced in a study of T cells after yellow fever vaccination. TCRdb reprocessed the 5' RACE reads via MiXCR and lists one record per CDR3 protein. The sample comprises 65,000 to 90,000 distinct CDR3 sequences, about 7.7% of which are singletons, and 41% rests with the top ten. The source material was CD8+ T cells sorted from PBMCs, sampled on the day of the yellow fever booster vaccination. These TCRs come from a young man who received the YFV17D yellow fever vaccine.

This clonotype came up a few times. This chain uses TRBV7-8 with TRBJ2-7; perhaps D is TRBD1 or TRBD2 (5 bases each). The CDR3 has 14 amino acids. The V gene's germline CDR1 is SGHVS and CDR2 FQNEAQ. Trimming took 4 bases from V and 1 from J, leaving 11 bases between them. CDR3 DNA: TGTGCCAGCAGCTCGACCAGGGAGTCCTACGAGCAGTACTTC. This codes for CASSSTRESYEQYF.

This clonotype was found a few times. This chain connects TRBV20-1 to TRBJ2-1; 8 nucleotides agree with TRBD2. Trimming took 3 bases from V and 0 from J; bases not matched to a gene: 13. Germline CDR1 and CDR2: DFQATT and SNEGSKA (reference sequence). The CDR3 is made up of 18 amino acids. CDR3 protein: CSASGLAGFLSSYNEQFF. CDR3 in DNA: TGCAGTGCTAGCGGGCTAGCGGGCTTCCTAAGCTCCTACAATGAGCAGTTCTTC.

This clonotype was seen ten or more times. V usage is TRBV7-8 and J usage is TRBJ2-2; D gene ambiguous. Between the trimmed V and J ends, which lost 3 bases and 4 bases, there was a span of 9 bases. The CDR3 has 14 residues. Germline-derived CDR1 and CDR2 are SGHVS and FQNEAQ. The CDR3 region is CASSFRIGTGELFF. The CDR3 nucleotides are TGTGCCAGCAGCTTCCGAATTGGCACCGGGGAGCTGTTTTTT.

The sample holds a few counts of this clonotype. This rearrangement joins TRBV6-2 or TRBV6-3 to TRBJ2-2; D may be TRBD2 (6 bases). Trimming cost V 3 bases and J 1 base, with 15 bases left between them. The CDR3 is made up of 17 amino acids. The germline CDR1 and CDR2 sequences are MNHEY and SVGEGT. The CDR3 DNA sequence: TGTGCCAGCAGTTATCCGGCGGGATGGGGGAACACCGGGGAGCTGTTTTTT. Amino acid sequence: CASSYPAGWGNTGELFF.

The J gene is TRBJ2-7, the V gene TRBV5-6; D not certain. Germline V gene sequence: CDR1 SGHDT, CDR2 YYEEEE. CDR3 length: 13 residues. Trimming removed 4 bases from V and 5 bases from J, with 13 bases in between. The DNA of the CDR3 is TGTGCCAGCAGCCCCAGGATTTGGAACGAGCAGTACTTC. Translating it yields CASSPRIWNEQYF.

This clonotype was seen many times. V is TRBV7-9 and J is TRBJ1-4; D uncertain. The CDR3 has 15 amino acids. Germline CDR1 is SEHNR and CDR2 is FQNEAQ (reference sequence). V lost 2 bases and J 8 bases, leaving 15 bases between the germline ends. Here the CDR3 reads CASSLRWAGEEKLFF. DNA of the CDR3: TGTGCCAGCAGCTTAAGGTGGGCCGGCGAGGAAAAACTGTTTTTT.

This chain connects TRBV30 to TRBJ2-3; 7 positions agree with TRBD1. CDR3 length equals 15 residues. From germline, CDR1 is GTSNPN and CDR2 SVGIG (reference sequence). Germline trimming cut 4 bases from V and 0 bases from J; bases unmatched to any gene: 7. The CDR3 reads CAWTSGTASTDTQYF. For the CDR3, the DNA is TGTGCCTGGACATCCGGGACAGCCAGCACAGATACGCAGTATTTT.

This clonotype showed up just a few times. V and J are TRBV6-1 and TRBJ2-3; D tentatively reads TRBD1 or TRBD2 (5 bases each). CDR3 length equals 17 residues. Germline CDR1 is MNHNS and CDR2 is SASEGT. Trimming cost V 6 bases and J 6 bases, with 25 bases left between them. The CDR3 nucleotides are TGTGCCAGCAGGGACGGAATCCGGGGCGAACTGGCGGATACGCAGTATTTT. Encoded protein: CASRDGIRGELADTQYF.

The chain links TRBV7-2 to TRBJ2-7; D perhaps matches TRBD2 (6 bases). The length of the CDR3 is 12 residues. Germline V gene data show CDR1 as SGHTA and CDR2 as FQGNSA. V was cut by 6 bases and J by 4 bases, with 10 bases left in between. CDR3 bases: TGTGCCAGCAGAGACGGGGGTTACGAGCAGTACTTC. As protein: CASRDGGYEQYF.

There are a few counts of this clonotype. J is TRBJ2-7 and V is TRBV29-1; no firm D call. The V gene lost 2 bases and the J gene lost 2 bases, with 4 bases spanning the gap. The CDR3 runs 11 residues. Germline lookup yields CDR1 SQVTM and CDR2 ANQGSEA. Written as DNA, the CDR3 is TGCAGCGTTGAAACCCCCTACGAGCAGTACTTC. Translating it yields CSVETPYEQYF.

This clonotype came up a few times. The chain employs TRBV25-1 and TRBJ2-3, with 9 bases fitting TRBD2. Germline V lookup: CDR1 MGHDK, CDR2 SYGVNS. Unmatched junction bases numbered 12, after V lost 1 base and J lost 4 bases. This CDR3 has 18 amino acids. CDR3 amino acids: CASSELKEREAGPDTQYF. In DNA form, the CDR3 reads TGTGCCAGCAGTGAATTAAAGGAGCGGGAGGCCGGCCCAGATACGCAGTATTTT.

This clonotype was seen at least ten times. The chain combines TRBV2 with TRBJ2-1; 10 bases are shared with TRBD2. V was clipped by 7 bases and J by 8 bases; unmatched bases: 14. Germline assignment: CDR1 SNHLY and CDR2 FYNNEI. This CDR3 is 16 amino acids long. The CDR3 DNA sequence: TGTGCCAGCATACGGTCCGGACTAGCGGTTCCGGATGAGCAGTTCTTC. Protein sequence: CASIRSGLAVPDEQFF.

This clonotype was seen more than once but under ten times. The V call is TRBV5-4, the J call TRBJ2-1; 9 bases are a match to TRBD1. The CDR3 consists of 16 residues. The trim removed 4 bases at V and 6 bases at J, leaving 11 bases unmatched. CDR1 is SGHNT, CDR2 YYREEE, per germline (reference sequence). The CDR3 nucleotides read TGTGCCAGCAGCAGAGAAGGACAGGGGAGAGGCAATGAGCAGTTCTTC. It encodes CASSREGQGRGNEQFF.

This clonotype was recorded at least ten times. The chain couples TRBV7-9 to TRBJ2-5; D might be TRBD1 or TRBD2, each matching 5 bases. The CDR3 has 15 residues. V lost 5 bases and J 7 bases, leaving 20 bases between the germline ends. Germline values: CDR1 SEHNR, CDR2 FQNEAQ (reference sequence). The CDR3 here is CASSLRDRSLGTQYF. In DNA form, the CDR3 reads TGTGCCAGCAGCCTCCGGGACCGCTCCCTCGGGACCCAGTACTTC.

This clonotype appeared a few times. The chain combines TRBV6-2 or TRBV6-3 with TRBJ2-7, with D possibly TRBD2 on 6 matching bases. Germline V gene data show CDR1 as MNHEY and CDR2 as SVGEGT. Between the trimmed V and J ends, which lost 2 bases and 5 bases, there was a span of 16 bases. The CDR3 runs 15 residues. Here the CDR3 DNA reads TGTGCCAGCAGTTACGCGCGACTAGGGGTCGACGAGCAGTACTTC. Translation gives CASSYARLGVDEQYF.

Points on this clonotype: The junction and the germline gene differ at one end; a read error may be behind it. V gene TRBV3-1 combines with J gene TRBJ2-7, with 15 bases identical to TRBD2. CDR3 length: 17 amino acids. Germline CDR1 reads LGHDT; CDR2 reads YNNKEL (reference sequence). The CDR3 protein is CACSQGLAGGPRYEQYF. In DNA, the CDR3 is TGTGCCTGCAGCCAAGGACTAGCGGGAGGGCCGAGATACGAGCAGTACTTC.

This rearrangement joins TRBV14 to TRBJ2-3; D gene unclear. Per the germline V gene, CDR1 is SGHDN and CDR2 is FVKESK. The V and J ends lost 4 bases and 2 bases respectively, with 7 bases between them. The CDR3 loop spans 13 amino acids. CDR3 in DNA: TGTGCCAGCAGCCCAGACGTCACAGATACGCAGTATTTT. This sequence encodes CASSPDVTDTQYF.

This clonotype was detected many times. The V call is TRBV5-6, the J call TRBJ2-3; the match to TRBD1 covers 8 bases. The germline V gene encodes CDR1 SGHDT and CDR2 YYEEEE. CDR3 length: 15 amino acids. V dropped 4 bases and J dropped 1; count of bases not matched to a gene: 5. The CDR3 here is CASSVYRGGTDTQYF. CDR3 nucleotide sequence: TGTGCCAGCAGCGTCTACAGGGGGGGCACAGATACGCAGTATTTT.

This clonotype was picked up a small number of times. In DNA, the CDR3 is TGTGCCAGCTATAGATACGGGACGGCAAAATTCTACGAGCAGTACTTC. It yields the protein CASYRYGTAKFYEQYF. The chain is built from TRBV6-2 or TRBV6-3 and TRBJ2-7; D may correspond to TRBD1 or TRBD2 (5 bases each). The V and J ends lost 8 bases and 3 bases respectively, with 23 bases between them. The germline V gene has CDR1 MNHEY and CDR2 SVGEGT. The CDR3 is made up of 16 amino acids.